The present T cell receptor (beta chain) was sequenced within a study of cytomegalovirus exposure and HLA in healthy donors. Study summary: An earlier analysis identified 120 million or so unique TCR beta sequences in about 179 million T cells.

Findings of the study overall: Among CMV-associated TCR beta chains, most appeared HLA-restricted in a later analysis. Several V segments, TRBV6-2 and TRBV6-3 among them, could not be told apart and were dropped. Certain sequence variants were highly shared and formed a cluster, and this cluster was likely a sequencing artifact.

This clone has a handful of counts. No antigen is known for it. It was with 60 Vbeta and 13 Jbeta primers that the PCR ran. Sequenced by immunoSEQ multiplex PCR; TCRdb stores in-frame clones only, minus some. Of some 200,000 clones in the sample, over 9.5% were seen once. This CDR3 comprises 13 residues. The germline V and J ends were trimmed by 0 bases and 5 bases, with 8 bases remaining between them. The germline V gene encodes CDR1 SGHTS and CDR2 YDEGEE. The receptor comes from a man between 50 and 59 years old in good health and CMV-seropositive. Sequenced: PBMCs. The chain links TRBV5-8 to TRBJ1-1; no definite D call. The CDR3 DNA follows: TGTGCCAGCAGCTTGGGGGGAGTGACTGAAGCTTTCTTT. As protein: CASSLGGVTEAFF.